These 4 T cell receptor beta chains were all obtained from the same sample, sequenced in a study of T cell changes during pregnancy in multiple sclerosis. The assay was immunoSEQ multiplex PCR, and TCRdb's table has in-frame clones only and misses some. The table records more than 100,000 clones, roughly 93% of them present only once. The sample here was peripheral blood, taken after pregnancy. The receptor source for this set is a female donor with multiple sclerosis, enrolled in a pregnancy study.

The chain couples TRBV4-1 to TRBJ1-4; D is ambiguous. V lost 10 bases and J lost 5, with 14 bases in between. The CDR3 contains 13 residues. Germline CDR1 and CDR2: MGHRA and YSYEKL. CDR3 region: CATNPGKNEKLFF. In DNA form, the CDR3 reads TGCGCCACCAATCCCGGGAAAAATGAAAAACTGTTTTTT.

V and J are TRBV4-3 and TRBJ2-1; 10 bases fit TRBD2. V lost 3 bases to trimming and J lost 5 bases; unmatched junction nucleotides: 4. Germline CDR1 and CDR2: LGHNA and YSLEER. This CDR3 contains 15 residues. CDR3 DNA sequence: TGCGCCAGCAGCCAGAGCGGGGGGGCAAACAATGAGCAGTTCTTC. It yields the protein CASSQSGGANNEQFF.

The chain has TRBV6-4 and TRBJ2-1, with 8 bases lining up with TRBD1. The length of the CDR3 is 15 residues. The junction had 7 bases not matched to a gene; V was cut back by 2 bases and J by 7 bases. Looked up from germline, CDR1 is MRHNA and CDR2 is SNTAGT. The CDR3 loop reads CASSDSQGASNEQFF. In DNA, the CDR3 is TGTGCCAGCAGTGACAGCCAGGGGGCGTCGAATGAGCAGTTCTTC.

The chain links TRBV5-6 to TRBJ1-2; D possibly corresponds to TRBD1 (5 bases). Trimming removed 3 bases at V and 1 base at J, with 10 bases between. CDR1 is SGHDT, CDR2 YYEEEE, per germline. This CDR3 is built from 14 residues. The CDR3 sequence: CASSYGGVNYGYTF. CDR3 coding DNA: TGTGCCAGCAGCTACGGGGGGGTTAACTATGGCTACACCTTC.